This TCR beta chain was observed in a study of T cells in Graves' hyperthyroidism and ophthalmopathy. Study-level results: Blood also carried most thyroid clonotypes expanded above 0.001.

Notes on this clonotype: Antigen: not known. Lacking the conserved final phenylalanine or tryptophan, this CDR3 likely reflects a read error.

Patients counted as stable if ophthalmopathy did not develop within 18 months. RNA transcripts served as the template for amplifying TCR beta CDR3 regions. RT-PCR in the first round (using the HTBI primer set) targeted the TCR CDR3. TCRdb reprocessed the multiplex PCR reads via MiXCR and lists one record per CDR3 protein. The data show more than 500,000 distinct CDR3 sequences, with 15% to 20% seen just once and around 4% held by the top ten. Germline CDR1 reads LGHNA; CDR2 reads YSLEER. The CDR3 loop spans 16 amino acids. V was pared by 0 bases and J by 1 base, with 9 bases between. The sequenced material came from blood. This receptor was identified in a woman aged 25 to 39 with Graves' hyperthyroidism. The chain uses TRBV4-3 and TRBJ2-2, with unresolved D. The CDR3 nucleotides are TGCGCCAGCAGCCAAGAACCCGGTCAGAACACCGGGGAGCTGTTTCTT. The encoded protein is CASSQEPGQNTGELFL.